The 29 T cell receptor beta chains below all came from one sample that was sequenced in a study of T cells in Graves' hyperthyroidism and ophthalmopathy. RNA transcripts were the template for amplifying TCR beta CDR3 regions. The HTBI primer set served for first-round RT-PCR of the TCR CDR3. MiXCR was run by TCRdb on the multiplex PCR reads, yielding one entry per CDR3 protein. The sample consists of around 620,000 distinct CDR3 sequences, about 14% of them appearing once. Sample: blood. The receptors shown here come from a woman aged 18-30 years with Graves' ophthalmopathy.

This clonotype was counted ten times or more. The chain combines TRBV6-1 with TRBJ1-5, with TRBD1 matching over 8 bases. The length of the CDR3 is 15 residues. Germline CDR1 reads MNHNS; CDR2 reads SASEGT. Unmatched junction bases numbered 12, after V lost 6 bases and J lost 8 bases. CDR3 sequence (DNA): TGTGCCAGCAGCCCCCGGGACAGGATCGGGGAGCCCCAGCATTTT. This gives the protein CASSPRDRIGEPQHF.

This clonotype was seen ten or more times. This chain links TRBV7-2 with TRBJ2-1, with 11 positions matching TRBD2. The CDR3 runs to 14 residues. V lost 7 bases and J lost 4; bases outside the gene matches: 3. Germline CDR1 is SGHTA and CDR2 is FQGNSA. The CDR3 loop is CASTLAGAYNEQFF. The CDR3 DNA follows: TGTGCCAGCACACTAGCGGGGGCTTACAATGAGCAGTTCTTC.

This clonotype has a count of ten or more. The chain uses TRBV5-1 and TRBJ2-7, with 9 bases lining up with TRBD1. The J segment lost 3 bases and the V segment lost 4 bases, leaving 17 bases of the junction unmatched. This CDR3 has 18 amino acids. CDR1 SGHRS and CDR2 YFSETQ come from the germline V gene. The CDR3 reads CASSEAGQGFIVVYEQYF. DNA for the CDR3: TGCGCCAGCAGCGAGGCGGGACAGGGTTTTATTGTGGTCTACGAGCAGTACTTC.

In its sample, this clonotype was seen many times. The genes are TRBV11-2 and TRBJ2-3; 12 bases map to TRBD2. Germline values: CDR1 SGHAT, CDR2 FQNNGV. V was pared by 3 bases and J by 3 bases, with 7 bases of the junction left unmatched. This CDR3 region has 17 residues. The DNA of the CDR3 is TGTGCCAGCAGCTTCTGGGCTAGCGGGAGGGTAACAGATACGCAGTATTTT. Amino acid sequence: CASSFWASGRVTDTQYF.

This clonotype has more than one count but fewer than ten. The chain carries TRBV29-1 and TRBJ2-1; D gene unclear. CDR3 length equals 10 residues. Germline-derived CDR1 and CDR2 are SQVTM and ANQGSEA. V was pared by 7 bases and J by 9 bases, with 10 bases between. In DNA, the CDR3 is TGCAGCGCCGAGCTCCGTGAGCAGTTCTTC. Translated: CSAELREQFF.

This clonotype was seen repeatedly, ten times or more. This rearrangement joins TRBV12-3 or TRBV12-4 to TRBJ1-2; D perhaps matches TRBD1 (6 bases). This CDR3 has 14 amino acids. V shed 6 bases and J shed 2 bases, with 13 bases lying between them. The CDR3 bases are TGTGCCAGCAGCAGACAGGCAAAAAACTATGGCTACACCTTC. Its translation: CASSRQAKNYGYTF.

This clonotype was counted ten times or more. V usage is TRBV2 and J usage is TRBJ1-4, with D tentatively TRBD1 (6 bases). V was trimmed by 6 bases and J by 5 bases, leaving 7 bases between them. This CDR3 comprises 12 residues. Germline CDR1 is SNHLY and CDR2 is FYNNEI. The CDR3 bases are TGTGCCAGCAGAAGGGGGAATGAAAAACTGTTTTTT. Its translation is CASRRGNEKLFF.

At least ten counts were recorded for this clonotype. The rearrangement joins TRBV6-1 to TRBJ1-5; D ambiguous. The V gene lost 2 bases and the J gene lost 8 bases, with 10 bases spanning the gap. Germline values: CDR1 MNHNS, CDR2 SASEGT. CDR3 length: 13 residues. The chain's CDR3 is CASSEYGPEPQHF. The CDR3 nucleotides are TGTGCCAGCAGTGAATACGGACCAGAGCCCCAGCATTTT.

In this sample, this clonotype turned up many times. The gene calls are TRBV27 and TRBJ2-1; unclear D gene. This CDR3 is built from 14 residues. V was shortened by 5 bases and J by 3 bases, with 11 bases between the two germline ends. Germline V gives CDR1 MNHEY, CDR2 SMNVEV (reference sequence). CDR3: CASSSEPNYNEQFF. CDR3 DNA: TGTGCCAGCAGTAGTGAACCCAACTACAATGAGCAGTTCTTC.

In its sample, this clonotype was seen many times. The J gene is TRBJ1-5, the V gene TRBV30; the match to TRBD1 covers 7 bases. The trim removed 0 bases at V and 2 bases at J, leaving 1 base unmatched. Germline V CDR1 and CDR2: GTSNPN, SVGIG (reference sequence). This CDR3 comprises 14 residues. CDR3 sequence (DNA): TGTGCCTGGAGTGTAGGACAGGGCAATCAGCCCCAGCATTTT. Protein sequence: CAWSVGQGNQPQHF.

The chain has TRBV7-9 and TRBJ2-1; TRBD2 matches 8 bases. Trimming removed 3 bases from V and 0 bases from J; junction bases left unmatched: 10. The germline gives CDR1 SEHNR, CDR2 FQNEAQ (reference sequence). The CDR3 is 18 residues long. CDR3 amino acids: CASSFALAGLGSYNEQFF. The CDR3 DNA reads TGTGCCAGCAGCTTTGCGCTAGCGGGCCTCGGCTCCTACAATGAGCAGTTCTTC. The full variable domain, its missing parts supplied by reference TRBV7-9 and TRBJ2-1, is DTGVSQNPRHKITKRGQNVTFRCDPISEHNRLYWYRQTLGQGPEFLTYFQNEAQLEKSRLLSDRFSAERPKGSFSTLEIQRTEQGDSAMYLCASSFALAGLGSYNEQFFGPGTRLTVL.

This clonotype was found a few times. The chain links TRBV19 to TRBJ1-6, with D unclear. The length of the CDR3 is 19 residues. Germline CDR1 reads LNHDA; CDR2 reads SQIVND (reference sequence). V was pared by 0 bases and J by 8 bases, with 23 bases between. This chain's CDR3 is CASSIDYLLWGPEDSPLHF. CDR3 in DNA: TGTGCCAGTAGTATAGATTACCTTCTCTGGGGTCCTGAGGATTCACCCCTCCACTTT.

V and J are TRBV4-1 and TRBJ1-2; possibly TRBD1 for D (5 bases). V was pared by 3 bases and J by 2 bases, with 13 bases between. The germline CDR1 and CDR2 sequences are MGHRA and YSYEKL. The CDR3 covers 15 residues. Here the CDR3 reads CASSHVLAGNYGYTF. DNA for the CDR3: TGCGCCAGCAGCCATGTCCTGGCAGGGAACTATGGCTACACCTTC.

In its sample, this clonotype was seen many times. The chain carries TRBV7-6 and TRBJ2-1; D call uncertain. The germline V and J ends were trimmed by 5 bases and 4 bases, with 12 bases remaining between them. This CDR3 spans 14 amino acids. Germline CDR1 SGHVS, CDR2 FNYEAQ. This CDR3 reads CASSRRPNYNEQFF. CDR3 nucleotide sequence: TGTGCCAGCAGCCGCCGACCGAATTACAATGAGCAGTTCTTC. The complete variable domain, with remaining parts taken from reference TRBV7-6 and TRBJ2-1, reads GAGVSQSPRYKVTKRGQDVALRCDPISGHVSLYWYRQALGQGPEFLTYFNYEAQQDKSGLPNDRFSAERPEGSISTLTIQRTEQRDSAMYRCASSRRPNYNEQFFGPGTRLTVL.

This clonotype has only a few counts. The chain combines TRBV19 with TRBJ2-2, with 7 bases matching TRBD2. The CDR3 is 15 amino acids. Germline loops: CDR1 LNHDA, CDR2 SQIVND (reference sequence). Losses at the gene ends were 3 bases for V and 4 bases for J; bases not matched to a gene: 5. CDR3: CASSIGGRRTGELFF. The CDR3 coding sequence is TGTGCCAGTAGTATTGGCGGGAGACGCACCGGGGAGCTGTTTTTT.

This clonotype was observed a few times. The V call is TRBV4-1, the J call TRBJ2-7, with a possible D match to TRBD1 (5 bases). V was shortened by 1 base and J by 1 base, with 8 bases between the two germline ends. The CDR3 is 14 residues long. Looked up from germline, CDR1 is MGHRA and CDR2 is YSYEKL. The CDR3 is CASSQVGESYEQYF. The CDR3 nucleotides read TGCGCCAGCAGCCAAGTAGGGGAATCCTACGAGCAGTACTTC.

This chain uses TRBV5-1 with TRBJ1-1; a weak D match, TRBD1 (6 bases). The CDR3 runs 14 residues. V lost 4 bases and J 1 base, leaving 11 bases between the germline ends. Germline loops: CDR1 SGHRS, CDR2 YFSETQ. The CDR3 region has the DNA TGCGCCAGCAGCGCCGGACAGCCGAACACTGAAGCTTTCTTT. Translating gives CASSAGQPNTEAFF.

The table lists this clonotype with many counts. V gene TRBV11-3 combines with J gene TRBJ2-1; maybe TRBD1 (5 bases). The CDR3 has 14 residues. Trimming took 4 bases from V and 13 from J, leaving 20 bases between them. Germline V gene lookup returns CDR1 SGHNT and CDR2 YENEEA. The DNA of the CDR3 is TGTGCCAGCAGCTATTTGTCAGAAGGGGCTCGTCAGTTCTTC. Translating gives CASSYLSEGARQFF.

A few counts support this clonotype. The chain joins TRBV9 to TRBJ2-1; D may be TRBD1 (6 bases). The CDR3 covers 17 residues. V dropped 0 bases and J dropped 3 bases, with 16 bases sitting between them. Germline-derived CDR1 and CDR2 are SGDLS and YYNGEE. CDR3: CASSVAEDRPNYNEQFF. CDR3 in DNA: TGTGCCAGCAGCGTAGCGGAGGACAGACCTAACTACAATGAGCAGTTCTTC.

This clonotype was observed many times. The rearrangement uses TRBV12-3 or TRBV12-4 and TRBJ2-1; the D gene is possibly TRBD1 (5 bases). The CDR3 spans 13 residues. Deletions cut 10 bases from V and 1 base from J, with 11 bases between. This chain's CDR3 is CAINAGSYNEQFF. In nucleotides, the CDR3 is TGTGCCATCAACGCAGGGTCCTACAATGAGCAGTTCTTC.

This chain connects TRBV24-1 to TRBJ2-3; D unclear. Germline V gene lookup returns CDR1 KGHDR and CDR2 SFDVKD. V lost 0 bases and J lost 2, with 14 bases in between. The CDR3 sequence is 17 residues long. This chain's CDR3 is CATSDLRAARDTDTQYF. CDR3 DNA: TGTGCCACCAGTGATTTGAGGGCGGCGAGAGACACAGATACGCAGTATTTT.

This clonotype came up many times. The V call is TRBV28, the J call TRBJ2-7, with 7 bases matching TRBD2. Germline lookup yields CDR1 MDHEN and CDR2 SYDVKM. The CDR3 runs 17 residues. Germline trimming cut 2 bases from V and 4 bases from J; bases unmatched to any gene: 14. DNA of the CDR3: TGTGCCAGCAGTTTACCCCAGCGAGGGAGGGCAAGGTACGAGCAGTACTTC. This gives the protein CASSLPQRGRARYEQYF.

This clonotype appeared many times. This CDR3 reads CAIRGQNTEAFF. The CDR3 DNA is TGTGCCATCAGGGGTCAGAACACTGAAGCTTTCTTT. The chain joins TRBV12-3 or TRBV12-4 to TRBJ1-1, with D perhaps matching TRBD1 (6 bases). The CDR3 is 12 residues long. Trimming pared 10 bases from V and 1 base from J, leaving 10 bases between.

This clonotype was observed at least ten times. V gene TRBV28 combines with J gene TRBJ2-7, with 8 nucleotides matching TRBD1. The CDR3 spans 15 residues. Trimming removed 5 bases from V and 2 bases from J; junction bases left unmatched: 8. Germline V gives CDR1 MDHEN, CDR2 SYDVKM. The CDR3 protein is CASSDDRGDTYEQYF. The CDR3 DNA sequence: TGTGCCAGCAGTGACGACAGGGGCGACACCTACGAGCAGTACTTC.

This clonotype was picked up many times. The V and J genes are TRBV6-1 and TRBJ1-5, with 10 bases lining up with TRBD1. The CDR3 runs 14 residues. V shed 10 bases, J shed 5 bases, and the junction held 8 bases outside the gene matches. Germline V lookup: CDR1 MNHNS, CDR2 SASEGT. The CDR3 loop reads CATYGGQGYQPQHF. The CDR3 coding sequence is TGTGCCACCTATGGGGGACAGGGGTATCAGCCCCAGCATTTT.

This clonotype came up many times. The V gene is TRBV20-1, the J gene TRBJ2-7; a possible D gene is TRBD1 (6 bases). The CDR3 loop spans 14 amino acids. Germline V lookup: CDR1 DFQATT, CDR2 SNEGSKA (reference sequence). The CDR3: CRLAPPTGSYEQYF. In DNA form, the CDR3 reads TGCAGGCTAGCCCCCCCAACAGGGAGTTACGAGCAGTACTTC.

This clonotype has ten or more counts. V usage is TRBV10-3 and J usage is TRBJ2-7; the D is unclear. Germline V gene sequence: CDR1 ENHRY, CDR2 SYGVKD. Trimming pared 0 bases from V and 0 bases from J, leaving 6 bases between. This CDR3 is built from 14 residues. This CDR3 reads CAISESRSSYEQYF. The CDR3 bases are TGTGCCATCAGTGAGTCTCGCAGCTCCTACGAGCAGTACTTC.

This clonotype has just one count. The V gene is TRBV6-5, the J gene TRBJ2-7, with 13 bases lining up with TRBD2. Germline V CDR1 and CDR2: MNHEY, SVGAGI. The CDR3 spans 16 residues. V shed 0 bases and J 5 bases; nucleotides not matched to a gene: 4. CDR3 sequence (DNA): TGTGCCAGCAGTTACTCCGGGACTAGCGGGACCCACGAGCAGTACTTC. It encodes CASSYSGTSGTHEQYF.

This clonotype was detected a few times. Being one base from a much bigger clone, this may be a read error. The chain is built from TRBV5-1 and TRBJ1-5; 7 nucleotides align to TRBD1. Germline assignment: CDR1 SGHRS and CDR2 YFSETQ. The CDR3 has 14 residues. CDR3 sequence: CAGSLGTGNQPQHF. DNA of the CDR3: TGCGCCGGCAGCTTGGGGACAGGCAATCAGCCCCAGCATTTT.